What follows are 27 T cell receptor beta chains derived from one specimen sequenced in a study of T cell responses to AZD1222 COVID-19 vaccine. The repertoire was sequenced with immunoSEQ multiplex PCR; TCRdb's copy has only in-frame clones and lacks some. Of some 84,000 clones in the sample, roughly 88% were seen once. The sequencing used peripheral blood, collected on day 0 of AZD1222 vaccination. The receptors were sampled from an adult in good health.

This chain joins TRBV19 and TRBJ2-7, with D perhaps matching TRBD2 (6 bases). This CDR3 spans 14 amino acids. Trimming removed 7 bases from V and 2 bases from J, with 15 bases in between. The germline V gene has CDR1 LNHDA and CDR2 SQIVND (reference sequence). The CDR3 spells CASTPSGFPYEQYF. For the CDR3, the DNA is TGTGCCAGTACCCCGAGCGGGTTCCCCTACGAGCAGTACTTC. The variable domain in full, completed from reference TRBV19 and TRBJ2-7, reads DGGITQSPKYLFRKEGQNVTLSCEQNLNHDAMYWYRQDPGQGLRLIYYSQIVNDFQKGDIAEGYSVSREKKESFPLTVTSAQKNPTAFYLCASTPSGFPYEQYFGPGTRLTVT.

V gene TRBV5-1 combines with J gene TRBJ2-1; 9 bases fit TRBD2. The ends lost 4 bases at V and 6 bases at J; junction bases unmatched: 5. The CDR3 extends over 14 amino acids. CDR1 is SGHRS and CDR2 is YFSETQ in the germline V gene. The CDR3 region has the DNA TGCGCCAGCAGCCTAACGACTAGCGGCAATGAGCAGTTCTTC. This gives the protein CASSLTTSGNEQFF.

This clone was seen just once. V and J are TRBV4-2 and TRBJ1-3; D not certain. The germline V gene encodes CDR1 LGHNA and CDR2 YNFKEQ. The V and J ends lost 1 base and 9 bases respectively, with 22 bases between them. This CDR3 region has 17 residues. CDR3 protein: CASSQGIRTSSGVTIYF. CDR3 sequence (DNA): TGTGCCAGCAGCCAAGGCATAAGGACTTCTTCGGGAGTCACCATATATTTT.

The table lists this clone with a few counts. The V and J genes are TRBV7-2 and TRBJ2-3; 12 nucleotides line up with TRBD2. Germline V gene lookup returns CDR1 SGHTA and CDR2 FQGNSA. The CDR3 runs 16 residues. Trimming at V came to 3 bases and at J to 5 bases, leaving 6 bases not matched to a gene. The CDR3 DNA reads as TGTGCCAGCAGCTTCGCGACTAGCGGGAGAATAGATACGCAGTATTTT. It encodes CASSFATSGRIDTQYF.

In its sample, this clone was seen once. The chain is built from TRBV7-8 and TRBJ2-1; no definite D call. The V gene's germline CDR1 is SGHVS and CDR2 FQNEAQ. The CDR3 covers 13 residues. V lost 5 bases to trimming and J lost 6 bases, with 11 bases between them. CDR3 amino acids: CASSTTPRNEQFF. CDR3 bases: TGTGCCAGCAGCACTACTCCCCGCAATGAGCAGTTCTTC.

The genes are TRBV7-2 and TRBJ2-2, with D possibly being TRBD2 (5 bases). This CDR3 has 17 residues. V lost 5 bases and J 1 base, leaving 17 bases between the germline ends. CDR1 is SGHTA and CDR2 is FQGNSA in the germline V gene. CDR3 sequence (DNA): TGTGCCAGCAGCCCCCGTATGGGCGGACTGAACACCGGGGAGCTGTTTTTT. It is translated as CASSPRMGGLNTGELFF.

The rearrangement uses TRBV28 and TRBJ1-2; no definite D call. The CDR3 is 13 amino acids. CDR1 is MDHEN, CDR2 SYDVKM, per germline. V was trimmed by 7 bases and J by 4 bases, leaving 13 bases between them. The chain's CDR3 is CASTDTLAYGYTF. The CDR3 region has the DNA TGTGCCAGCACCGATACCCTAGCCTATGGCTACACCTTC.

This chain links TRBV6-5 with TRBJ2-7, with a weak D call TRBD1 (5 bases). The CDR3 runs 13 residues. The V gene lost 6 bases and the J gene lost 7 bases, with 16 bases spanning the gap. The germline CDR1 and CDR2 sequences are MNHEY and SVGAGI. CDR3 bases: TGTGCCAGCAGCCCCCTCTCCAGACAGGAGCAGTACTTC. It yields the protein CASSPLSRQEQYF.

V gene TRBV28 combines with J gene TRBJ1-6; unclear D gene. The V end lost 6 bases, the J end lost 7 bases, and 4 bases lay between the germline ends. The germline V gene has CDR1 MDHEN and CDR2 SYDVKM. The CDR3 sequence is 11 residues long. CDR3 DNA: TGTGCCAGCAGCCTGAATTCACCCCTCCACTTT. This gives the protein CASSLNSPLHF.

The chain recombines TRBV3-1 (or the pseudogene TRBV3-2) with TRBJ2-7, with D unresolved. The CDR3 has 13 residues. Looked up from germline, CDR1 is LGHDT and CDR2 is YNNKEL (reference sequence). Between the trimmed V and J ends, which lost 0 bases and 4 bases, there was a span of 7 bases. The CDR3, as DNA: TGTGCCAGCAGCCAAGACGGAAGGTACGAGCAGTACTTC. Protein: CASSQDGRYEQYF.

This chain joins TRBV30 and TRBJ1-3, with TRBD1 matching 7 bases. The CDR3 consists of 13 residues. With V trimmed by 1 base and J by 7 bases, 4 bases remained unmatched. CDR1 is GTSNPN, CDR2 SVGIG, per germline (reference sequence). CDR3 DNA sequence: TGTGCCTGGAGTGAAGGGGGCAGGAACACCATATATTTT. This codes for CAWSEGGRNTIYF.

The genes are TRBV5-4 and TRBJ2-5; D remains ambiguous. The V end lost 0 bases, the J end lost 0 bases, and 3 bases lay between the germline ends. The CDR3 contains 13 residues. Germline V gene sequence: CDR1 SGHNT, CDR2 YYREEE (reference sequence). CDR3 residues: CASSLGYQETQYF. The CDR3 nucleotides are TGTGCCAGCAGCTTGGGCTACCAAGAGACCCAGTACTTC. Complete variable domain (other parts from reference TRBV5-4 and TRBJ2-5): ETGVTQSPTHLIKTRGQQVTLRCSSQSGHNTVSWYQQALGQGPQFIFQYYREEENGRGNFPPRFSGLQFPNYSSELNVNALELDDSALYLCASSLGYQETQYFGPGTRLLVL.

The chain is built from TRBV18 and TRBJ2-3; TRBD2 matches at 10 bases. With 1 base clipped from V and 4 bases from J, the junction kept 8 bases outside the gene matches. Germline V gene data show CDR1 as KGHSH and CDR2 as LQKENI. This CDR3 contains 17 residues. In DNA form, the CDR3 reads TGTGCCAGCTCACCACAGTTGCTAGCGGGAGCGGCAGATACGCAGTATTTT. It encodes CASSPQLLAGAADTQYF.

This sequence joins TRBV24-1 and TRBJ1-2; D possibly corresponds to TRBD1 (5 bases). CDR1 KGHDR and CDR2 SFDVKD come from the germline V gene. The CDR3 sequence is 12 residues long. Trimming removed 7 bases from V and 0 bases from J, with 5 bases in between. The CDR3 DNA is TGTGCCACCAGGACAGCTAACTATGGCTACACCTTC. Its protein is CATRTANYGYTF.

This chain uses TRBV7-9 with TRBJ1-1, with 8 positions matching TRBD1. The CDR3 consists of 14 residues. Germline loops: CDR1 SEHNR, CDR2 FQNEAQ (reference sequence). With V trimmed by 6 bases and J by 1 base, 4 bases remained unmatched. CDR3: CASRTGGANTEAFF. CDR3 coding DNA: TGTGCCAGCAGAACAGGGGGAGCGAACACTGAAGCTTTCTTT.

The V gene is TRBV28, the J gene TRBJ1-1; D is unresolved. V was trimmed by 8 bases and J by 1 base, leaving 11 bases between them. The CDR3 extends over 13 amino acids. Germline-derived CDR1 and CDR2 are MDHEN and SYDVKM. The CDR3 DNA follows: TGTGCCAGCGGCAACGGCCCGAACACTGAAGCTTTCTTT. Protein: CASGNGPNTEAFF.

This chain uses TRBV6-1 with TRBJ1-2; D ambiguous. CDR1 is MNHNS, CDR2 SASEGT, per germline. The CDR3 spans 15 residues. Trimming stripped 3 bases from V and 3 bases from J, with 14 bases between. CDR3 loop: CASSDSRVFDYGYTF. CDR3 sequence (DNA): TGTGCCAGCAGTGATTCAAGGGTGTTTGACTATGGCTACACCTTC.

CDR3 residues: CASSLVSSGTPWEQYF. As DNA, the CDR3 is TGCGCCAGCAGCTTGGTTTCTAGCGGGACCCCCTGGGAGCAGTACTTC. V and J are TRBV5-1 and TRBJ2-7; 9 positions agree with TRBD2. The germline gives CDR1 SGHRS, CDR2 YFSETQ. V shed 0 bases, J shed 7 bases, and the junction held 11 bases outside the gene matches. The CDR3 is 16 residues long.

The CDR3 spells CASSLDSHTYEQYF. The CDR3, as DNA: TGTGCCAGCAGCTTGGACAGTCATACCTACGAGCAGTACTTC. The rearrangement uses TRBV5-5 and TRBJ2-7, with unresolved D. Trimming removed 0 bases from V and 2 bases from J, with 9 bases in between. Per the germline V gene, CDR1 is SGHKS and CDR2 is YYEKEE (reference sequence). There are 14 residues in the CDR3.

The chain is built from TRBV28 and TRBJ1-4, with D perhaps TRBD1 (5 bases). V was shortened by 0 bases and J by 5 bases, with 16 bases between the two germline ends. The CDR3 runs 17 residues. The germline CDR1 and CDR2 sequences are MDHEN and SYDVKM. The CDR3 DNA sequence: TGTGCCAGCAGTTTATGGGAGACCGGGACGGAAAATGAAAAACTGTTTTTT. Amino acids: CASSLWETGTENEKLFF.

The rearrangement uses TRBV3-1 (or the pseudogene TRBV3-2) and TRBJ1-5; no firm D call. This CDR3 is 13 amino acids long. V lost 0 bases and J 4 bases, leaving 4 bases between the germline ends. Germline loops: CDR1 LGHDT, CDR2 YNNKEL (reference sequence). CDR3 amino acids: CASSQDRNQPQHF. In DNA form, the CDR3 reads TGTGCCAGCAGCCAAGATCGGAATCAGCCCCAGCATTTT.

The chain joins TRBV3-1 (or the pseudogene TRBV3-2) to TRBJ1-2; D not resolved. CDR1 is LGHDT, CDR2 YNNKEL, per germline (reference sequence). With 4 bases removed from V and 7 bases from J, the gap between germline ends came to 16 bases. The CDR3 is 14 amino acids. The CDR3 reads CASSPYKLRSGYTF. For the CDR3, the DNA is TGTGCCAGCAGCCCATACAAACTCCGCAGTGGCTACACCTTC.

The chain joins TRBV6-1 to TRBJ2-7, with D perhaps matching TRBD2 (5 bases). Trimming cost V 3 bases and J 2 bases, with 8 bases left between them. The CDR3 runs 13 residues. Germline assignment: CDR1 MNHNS and CDR2 SASEGT. The CDR3: CASSEGATYEQYF. CDR3 nucleotide sequence: TGTGCCAGCAGTGAGGGAGCCACCTACGAGCAGTACTTC.

The rearrangement links TRBV5-1 to TRBJ1-2; D gene ambiguous. V was cut by 5 bases and J by 5 bases, with 19 bases left in between. CDR1 and CDR2 from the germline V gene are SGHRS and YFSETQ. The CDR3 sequence is 15 residues long. The CDR3 DNA reads TGCGCCAGCAGAGTATCGGGAGAATCGTTTTATGGCTACACCTTC. Residues: CASRVSGESFYGYTF. Variable domain in full (rest from reference TRBV5-1 and TRBJ1-2): KAGVTQTPRYLIKTRGQQVTLSCSPISGHRSVSWYQQTPGQGLQFLFEYFSETQRNKGNFPGRFSGRQFSNSRSEMNVSTLELGDSALYLCASRVSGESFYGYTFGSGTRLTVV.

V and J are TRBV6-5 and TRBJ2-2; D unclear. CDR1 and CDR2 from the germline V gene are MNHEY and SVGAGI. Trimming took 7 bases from V and 0 from J, leaving 12 bases between them. CDR3 size: 15 residues. Written as DNA, the CDR3 is TGTGCCAGCAATGGACGGAACTCGAACACCGGGGAGCTGTTTTTT. Its translation is CASNGRNSNTGELFF.

J is TRBJ2-7 and V is TRBV11-3, with D maybe TRBD1 (5 bases). This CDR3 spans 14 amino acids. Germline CDR1 reads SGHNT; CDR2 reads YENEEA. V lost 4 bases, J lost 6 bases, and 16 bases lay in between. The DNA of the CDR3 is TGTGCCAGCAGCTCGGGCTCGATAGGGGCCGAGCAGTACTTC. The encoded protein is CASSSGSIGAEQYF.

In this sample, this clone turned up a few times. The junction departs from the called germline gene at one end, perhaps through a read error. The J gene is TRBJ1-3, the V gene TRBV9; 7 nucleotides align to TRBD1. Germline V gene lookup returns CDR1 SGDLS and CDR2 YYNGEE. The CDR3 runs to 11 residues. The DNA of the CDR3 is TGTGCCAGCAGCCCATTGAGGGGGCTTCATTTT. Translated: CASSPLRGLHF.